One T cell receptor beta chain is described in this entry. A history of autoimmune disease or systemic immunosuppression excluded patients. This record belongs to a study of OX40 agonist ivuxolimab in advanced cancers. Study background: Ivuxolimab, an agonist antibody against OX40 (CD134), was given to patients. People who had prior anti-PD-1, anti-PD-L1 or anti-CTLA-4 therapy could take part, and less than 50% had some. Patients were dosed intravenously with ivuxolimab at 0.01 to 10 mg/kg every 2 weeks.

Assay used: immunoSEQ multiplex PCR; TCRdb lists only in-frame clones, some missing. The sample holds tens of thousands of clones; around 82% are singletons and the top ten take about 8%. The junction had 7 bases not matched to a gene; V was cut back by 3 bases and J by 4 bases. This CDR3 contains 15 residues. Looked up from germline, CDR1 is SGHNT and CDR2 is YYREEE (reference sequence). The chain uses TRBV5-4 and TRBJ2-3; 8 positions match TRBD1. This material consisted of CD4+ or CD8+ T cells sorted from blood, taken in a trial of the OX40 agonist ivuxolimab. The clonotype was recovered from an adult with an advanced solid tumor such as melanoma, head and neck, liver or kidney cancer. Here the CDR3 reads CASSSPGQAADTQYF. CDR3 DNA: TGTGCCAGCAGCTCCCCGGGACAGGCCGCAGATACGCAGTATTTT.